The clone carrying this TCR beta chain has only one observation. V lost 4 bases, J lost 0 bases, and 17 bases lay in between. The CDR3 extends over 17 amino acids. The germline CDR1 and CDR2 sequences are SGHDT and YYEEEE. The method was immunoSEQ multiplex PCR; TCRdb's version includes in-frame clones alone and lacks a portion of them. The sample yields 30,000 to 40,000 clones, approximately 90% seen once. The sample belongs to a study of T cell changes during pregnancy in multiple sclerosis. The receptor was derived from a female donor with multiple sclerosis, enrolled in a pregnancy study. The sequenced sample was CD8+ T cells from peripheral blood mononuclear cells, obtained in the third trimester of pregnancy. The chain links TRBV5-6 to TRBJ2-1; D is possibly TRBD2 (5 bases). The CDR3 spells CASSTRPGSTSYNEQFF. The CDR3, as DNA: TGTGCCAGCAGCACACGGCCGGGGTCAACCTCCTACAATGAGCAGTTCTTC.